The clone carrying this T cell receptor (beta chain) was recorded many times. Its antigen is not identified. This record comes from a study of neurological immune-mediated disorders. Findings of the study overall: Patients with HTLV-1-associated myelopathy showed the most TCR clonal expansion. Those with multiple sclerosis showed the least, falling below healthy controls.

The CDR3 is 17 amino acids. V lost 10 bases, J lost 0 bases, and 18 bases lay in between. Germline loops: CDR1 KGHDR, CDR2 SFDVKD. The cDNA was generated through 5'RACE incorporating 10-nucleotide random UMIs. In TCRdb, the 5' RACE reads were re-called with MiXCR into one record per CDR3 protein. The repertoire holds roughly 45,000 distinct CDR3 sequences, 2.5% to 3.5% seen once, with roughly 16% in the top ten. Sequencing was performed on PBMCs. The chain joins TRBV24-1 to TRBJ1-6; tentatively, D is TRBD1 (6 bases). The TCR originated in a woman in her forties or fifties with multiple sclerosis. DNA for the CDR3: TGTGCCACGATGGACAGCCATGAAGGCTCCTATAATTCACCCCTCCACTTT. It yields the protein CATMDSHEGSYNSPLHF.